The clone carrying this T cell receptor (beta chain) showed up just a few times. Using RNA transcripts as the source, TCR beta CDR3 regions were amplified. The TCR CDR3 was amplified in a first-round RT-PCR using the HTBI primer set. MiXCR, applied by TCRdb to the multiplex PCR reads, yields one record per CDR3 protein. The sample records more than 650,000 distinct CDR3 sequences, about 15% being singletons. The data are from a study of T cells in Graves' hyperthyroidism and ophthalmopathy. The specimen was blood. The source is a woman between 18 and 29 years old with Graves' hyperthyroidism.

The CDR3 nucleotides read TGTGCCAGTAGCATGGGACAGGGGGCCGGCGAGCAGTACTTC. Translated: CASSMGQGAGEQYF. The rearrangement uses TRBV19 and TRBJ2-7; TRBD1 agrees at 12 bases. The V gene's germline CDR1 is LNHDA and CDR2 SQIVND (reference sequence). Losses at the gene ends were 6 bases for V and 6 bases for J; bases not matched to a gene: 6. The CDR3 has 14 residues. The full variable domain, with the rest looked up from reference TRBV19 and TRBJ2-7, is DGGITQSPKYLFRKEGQNVTLSCEQNLNHDAMYWYRQDPGQGLRLIYYSQIVNDFQKGDIAEGYSVSREKKESFPLTVTSAQKNPTAFYLCASSMGQGAGEQYFGPGTRLTVT.